This T cell receptor beta chain emerged from a study of cytotoxic CD8 clonotypes in ibrutinib-treated CLL. The overall study: Partial response was seen in roughly 25 patients and complete response in 2; after median 68 months, about 15 stayed remitted, about 12 progressed. Response material was collected after a median around 12 months of treatment, range 6 to 36. The study, taken as a whole, reports: Contraction or stability on treatment characterized the public clonotypes, which were uncommon.

Concerning this clone: The antigen remains unidentified.

With 3 bases removed from V and 4 bases from J, the gap between germline ends came to 10 bases. Germline V gives CDR1 GTSNPN, CDR2 SVGIG (reference sequence). The CDR3 length is 12 residues. Depth targeted 1 in 200,000 to 1 in 1 million T cells, averaging approximately 10x coverage per clonotype. Sequencing was performed with immunoSEQ multiplex PCR; in TCRdb, only in-frame clones are kept and a portion is missing. The repertoire holds fewer than 50,000 clones, with roughly three quarters as singletons. V gene TRBV30 combines with J gene TRBJ2-7, with D possibly TRBD1 on 5 matching bases. Sequences were derived from PBMCs, sampled after 12 months of ibrutinib treatment. The receptor comes from a human donor with chronic lymphocytic leukemia. DNA of the CDR3: TGTGCCTGGAGCACTGACAGTTACGAGCAGTACTTC. It encodes CAWSTDSYEQYF.